The 7 T cell receptor beta chains reported below all come from one sample, sequenced in a study of naive CD8 T cells in extremely preterm neonates (TCRdb year 2017). Library generation was performed with the immunoSEQ multiplex PCR assay. What TCRdb holds here is the immuneACCESS table cut down to in-frame rearrangements. Part of the clones is not present; checked against another copy, under half of the missing clones reflect an unresolved V gene, and the others are unexplained. The sample has about 7,600 clones on record, around 98% of them singletons. Roughly 2.8% of the sample is taken by the ten largest. Material: naive CD8+ T cells from blood. These receptors came from a human donor in good health.

V gene TRBV28 combines with J gene TRBJ2-5; 7 bases agree with TRBD1. The V and J ends lost 1 base and 5 bases, in that order; junction bases with no gene match: 4. The CDR3 has 14 residues. Looked up from germline, CDR1 is MDHEN and CDR2 is SYDVKM. CDR3 in amino acids: CASSLYRGLETQYF. The CDR3 DNA reads TGTGCCAGCAGTTTATACAGGGGATTGGAGACCCAGTACTTC. Filled out from reference TRBV28 and TRBJ2-5, the complete variable domain reads DVKVTQSSRYLVKRTGEKVFLECVQDMDHENMFWYRQDPGLGLRLIYFSYDVKMKEKGDIPEGYSVSREKKERFSLILESASTNQTSMYLCASSLYRGLETQYFGPGTRLLVL.

The rearrangement uses TRBV4-1 and TRBJ2-7, with 9 positions matching TRBD1. With V trimmed by 0 bases and J by 3 bases, 9 bases remained unmatched. Germline-derived CDR1 and CDR2 are MGHRA and YSYEKL. There are 17 residues in the CDR3. CDR3 coding DNA: TGCGCCAGCAGCCAAGATGACAGGGGGACTATGTTCTACGAGCAGTACTTC. This encodes CASSQDDRGTMFYEQYF.

The chain uses TRBV6-1 and TRBJ2-1; weak D call: TRBD1 (5 bases). V dropped 6 bases and J dropped 3 bases, with 12 bases sitting between them. The CDR3 runs to 14 residues. Germline V gene lookup returns CDR1 MNHNS and CDR2 SASEGT. In nucleotides, the CDR3 is TGTGCCAGCAGCACCAGGGCTGACTACAATGAGCAGTTCTTC. It translates to CASSTRADYNEQFF.

This clone came up once. This rearrangement joins TRBV27 to TRBJ2-7; tentatively, D is TRBD2 (6 bases). Germline values: CDR1 MNHEY, CDR2 SMNVEV (reference sequence). CDR3 length: 15 residues. V gave up 4 bases and J gave up 0 bases, with 13 bases separating them. The DNA of the CDR3 is TGTGCCAGCAGTTCGACCGCGGGGAGCTCCTACGAGCAGTACTTC. Translated, it gives CASSSTAGSSYEQYF.

The J gene is TRBJ1-3, the V gene TRBV19; no definite D call. CDR1 is LNHDA and CDR2 is SQIVND in the germline V gene (reference sequence). V lost 7 bases and J lost 0, with 13 bases in between. The CDR3 totals 15 residues. CDR3 nucleotides: TGTGCCAGTACTACGATCTCGAGCTCTGGAAACACCATATATTTT. Translating it yields CASTTISSSGNTIYF.

The chain is built from TRBV27 and TRBJ2-5; tentatively, D is TRBD2 (5 bases). Germline assignment: CDR1 MNHEY and CDR2 SMNVEV (reference sequence). The CDR3 is 16 amino acids. Trimming removed 1 base at V and 2 bases at J, with 14 bases between. The CDR3 spells CASSLYQRHSQETQYF. CDR3 nucleotides: TGTGCCAGCAGTTTATACCAGCGGCATTCACAAGAGACCCAGTACTTC.

This chain links TRBV27 with TRBJ2-1; no clear D. Trimming left V 5 bases short and J 3 bases short, with 8 bases between. The CDR3 contains 13 residues. The germline V gene has CDR1 MNHEY and CDR2 SMNVEV (reference sequence). CDR3 nucleotides: TGTGCCAGCAGTCCTCGTTACTACAATGAGCAGTTCTTC. It encodes CASSPRYYNEQFF.